The T cell receptor beta chain described here comes from a study of cytomegalovirus exposure and HLA in healthy donors. This clone has a handful of counts. Antigen unknown. The study ran its PCR with 60 Vbeta and 13 Jbeta primers. Original handling: Around 11 million shared chains were among roughly 81 million unique TCR beta chains counted in a later analysis. The table came from immunoSEQ multiplex PCR; TCRdb's copy has only in-frame clones and leaves some out. The V and J calls and clone size come from that table; D and trimming were worked out from the DNA. Here the sample spans about 98,000 clones, about 70% being singletons. Unrecorded for this donor was the CMV serostatus. The CDR3 sequence is 14 residues long. The germline gives CDR1 MNHEY, CDR2 SVGAGI. V shed 2 bases and J shed 6 bases, with 10 bases lying between them. Study results and caveats: Rarity characterized most TCR sequences, yet some public TCRs appeared in many donors.

The chain recombines TRBV6-5 with TRBJ1-4; perhaps TRBD1 as D (5 bases). The origin of this receptor is a human donor in good health. Material for sequencing was PBMCs. The CDR3 loop is CASSYLGRDEKLFF. The CDR3 DNA is TGTGCCAGCAGTTACCTGGGCAGGGATGAAAAACTGTTTTTT.